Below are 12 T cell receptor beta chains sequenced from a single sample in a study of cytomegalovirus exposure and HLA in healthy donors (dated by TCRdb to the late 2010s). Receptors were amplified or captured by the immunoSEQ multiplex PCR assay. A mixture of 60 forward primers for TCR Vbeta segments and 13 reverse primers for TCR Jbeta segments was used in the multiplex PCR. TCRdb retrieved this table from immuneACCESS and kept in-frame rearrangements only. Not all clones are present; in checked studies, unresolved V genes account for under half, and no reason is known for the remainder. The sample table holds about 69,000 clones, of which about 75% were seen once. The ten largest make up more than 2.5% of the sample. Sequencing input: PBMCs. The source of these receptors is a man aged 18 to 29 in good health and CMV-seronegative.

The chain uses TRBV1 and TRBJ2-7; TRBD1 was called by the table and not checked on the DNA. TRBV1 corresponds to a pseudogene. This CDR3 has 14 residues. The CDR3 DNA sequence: TGCACCAGCAGCCAACAAGCCAGGATATACGAGCAGTACTTC. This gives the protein CTSSQQARIYEQYF.

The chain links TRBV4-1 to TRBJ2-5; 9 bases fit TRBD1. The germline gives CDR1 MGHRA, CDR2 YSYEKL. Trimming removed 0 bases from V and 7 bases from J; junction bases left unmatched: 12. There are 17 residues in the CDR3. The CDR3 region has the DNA TGCGCCAGCAGCCAAGATCCCGGGACAGGGCCGGGGAGGACCCAGTACTTC. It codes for CASSQDPGTGPGRTQYF.

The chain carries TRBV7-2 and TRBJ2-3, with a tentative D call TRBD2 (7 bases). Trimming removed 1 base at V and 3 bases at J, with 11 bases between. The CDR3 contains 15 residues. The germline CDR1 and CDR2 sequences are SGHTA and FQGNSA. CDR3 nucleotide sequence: TGTGCCAGCAGCTTAGAGGGGGGGGGAACAGATACGCAGTATTTT. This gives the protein CASSLEGGGTDTQYF.

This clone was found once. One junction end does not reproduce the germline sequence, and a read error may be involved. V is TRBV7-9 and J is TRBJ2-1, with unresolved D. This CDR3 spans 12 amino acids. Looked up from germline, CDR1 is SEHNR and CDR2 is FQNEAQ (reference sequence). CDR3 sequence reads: CSSSSGWDEQFF. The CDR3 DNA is TGTTCCAGCAGCTCGGGTTGGGATGAGCAGTTCTTC. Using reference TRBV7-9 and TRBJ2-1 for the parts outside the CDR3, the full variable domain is DTGVSQNPRHKITKRGQNVTFRCDPISEHNRLYWYRQTLGQGPEFLTYFQNEAQLEKSRLLSDRFSAERPKGSFSTLEIQRTEQGDSAMYLCSSSSGWDEQFFGPGTRLTVL.

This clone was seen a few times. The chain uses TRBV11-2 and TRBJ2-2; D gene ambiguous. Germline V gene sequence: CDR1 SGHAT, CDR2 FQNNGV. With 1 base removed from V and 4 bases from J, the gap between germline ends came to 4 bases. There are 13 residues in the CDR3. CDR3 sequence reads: CASSLVFTGELFF. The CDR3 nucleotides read TGTGCCAGCAGCTTAGTATTCACCGGGGAGCTGTTTTTT.

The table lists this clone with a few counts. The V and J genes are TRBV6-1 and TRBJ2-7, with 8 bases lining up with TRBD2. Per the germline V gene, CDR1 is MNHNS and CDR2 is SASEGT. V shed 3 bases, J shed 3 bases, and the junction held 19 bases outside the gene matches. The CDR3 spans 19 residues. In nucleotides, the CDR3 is TGTGCCAGCAGTGATTCTCGGCGGGGGGCCGGGTCCGGAGACTACGAGCAGTACGTC. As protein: CASSDSRRGAGSGDYEQYV.

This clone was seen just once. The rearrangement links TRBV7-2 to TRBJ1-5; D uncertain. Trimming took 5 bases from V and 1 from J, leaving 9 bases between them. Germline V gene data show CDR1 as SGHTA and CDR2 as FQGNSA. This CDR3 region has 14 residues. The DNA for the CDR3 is TGTGCCAGCAGCCGGAGTGGGAGCAATCAGCCCCAGCATTTT. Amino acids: CASSRSGSNQPQHF.

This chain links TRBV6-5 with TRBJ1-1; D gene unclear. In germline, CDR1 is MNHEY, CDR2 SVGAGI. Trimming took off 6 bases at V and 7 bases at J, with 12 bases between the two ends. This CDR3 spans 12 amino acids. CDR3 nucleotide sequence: TGTGCCAGCAGCTCACCTGGCGGTGAAGCTTTCTTT. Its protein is CASSSPGGEAFF.

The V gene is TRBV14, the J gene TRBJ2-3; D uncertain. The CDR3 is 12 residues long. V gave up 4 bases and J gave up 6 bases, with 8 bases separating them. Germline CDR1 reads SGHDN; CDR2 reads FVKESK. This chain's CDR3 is CASSPGADTQYF. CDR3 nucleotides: TGTGCCAGCAGCCCAGGTGCGGATACGCAGTATTTT.

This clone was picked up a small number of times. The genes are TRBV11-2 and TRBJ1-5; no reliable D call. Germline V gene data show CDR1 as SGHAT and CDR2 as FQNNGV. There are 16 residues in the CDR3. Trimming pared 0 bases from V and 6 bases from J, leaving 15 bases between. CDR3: CASSLDGRRVIQPQHF. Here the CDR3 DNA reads TGTGCCAGCAGCTTAGATGGGAGGCGGGTCATTCAGCCCCAGCATTTT.

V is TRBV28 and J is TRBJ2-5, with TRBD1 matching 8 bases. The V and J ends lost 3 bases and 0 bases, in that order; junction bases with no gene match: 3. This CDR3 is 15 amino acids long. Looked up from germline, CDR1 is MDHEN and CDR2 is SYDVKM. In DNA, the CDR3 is TGTGCCAGCAGTTTTCAGGGGGCGAACCAAGAGACCCAGTACTTC. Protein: CASSFQGANQETQYF.

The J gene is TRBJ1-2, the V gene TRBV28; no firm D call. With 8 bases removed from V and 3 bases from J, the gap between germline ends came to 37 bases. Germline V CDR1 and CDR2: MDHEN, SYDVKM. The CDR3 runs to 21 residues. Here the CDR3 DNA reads TGTGCCAGCCATCCGTTTTCGAGGGCGAAGTGGGCTAGTTCAAGGGACTATGGCTACACCTTC. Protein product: CASHPFSRAKWASSRDYGYTF.